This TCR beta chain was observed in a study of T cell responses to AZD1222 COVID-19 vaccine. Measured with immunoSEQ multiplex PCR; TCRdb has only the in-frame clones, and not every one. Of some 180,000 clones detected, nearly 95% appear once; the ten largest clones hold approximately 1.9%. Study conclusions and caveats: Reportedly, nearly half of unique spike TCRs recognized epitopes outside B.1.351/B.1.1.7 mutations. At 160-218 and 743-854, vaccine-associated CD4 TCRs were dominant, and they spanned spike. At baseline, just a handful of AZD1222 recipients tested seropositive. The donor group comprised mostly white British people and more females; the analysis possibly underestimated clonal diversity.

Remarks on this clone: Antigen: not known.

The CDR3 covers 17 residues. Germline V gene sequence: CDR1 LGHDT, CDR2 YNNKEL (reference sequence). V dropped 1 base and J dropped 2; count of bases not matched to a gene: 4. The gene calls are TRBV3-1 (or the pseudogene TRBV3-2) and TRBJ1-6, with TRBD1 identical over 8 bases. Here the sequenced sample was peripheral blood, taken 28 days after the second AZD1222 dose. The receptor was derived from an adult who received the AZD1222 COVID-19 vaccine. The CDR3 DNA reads TGTGCCAGCAGCCAAGGACAGGGGTCGGCCTATAATTCACCCCTCCACTTT. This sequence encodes CASSQGQGSAYNSPLHF.